A selection of T cell receptor beta chains follows, all from one sample in a study of siplizumab effects on memory and regulatory T cells. The method was immunoSEQ multiplex PCR; TCRdb's version includes in-frame clones alone and lacks a portion of them. The sample yields roughly 100,000 clones, roughly 92% seen once. Specimen: CD4+ T cells sorted from blood. These receptors were obtained from a human donor in good health. CDR3s include the opening cysteine and the closing phenylalanine or tryptophan. The order of the fields is clone size, D gene, V gene, J gene, CDR3 protein, CDR3 DNA. A D gene is named only where the DNA matches it firmly. Clone size is stated in some rows and not others, as once, few, many or a class when expanded.

.	.	TRBV4-2	TRBJ2-2	CASSLDRRDTGELFF	TGTGCCAGCAGCCTCGACAGGAGGGACACCGGGGAGCTGTTTTTT
.	TRBD1	TRBV30	TRBJ1-1	CAWSRDRTQPEAFF	TGTGCCTGGAGTAGGGACAGAACACAACCTGAAGCTTTCTTT
.	TRBD2	TRBV11-3	TRBJ2-1	CASSRGVEQFF	TGTGCCAGCAGCCGGGGGGTTGAGCAGTTCTTC
.	TRBD2	TRBV2	TRBJ2-1	CASSGLRGGTSYSNEQFF	TGTGCCAGCAGTGGACTGAGGGGGGGGACTAGCTATTCCAATGAGCAGTTCTTC
.	.	TRBV28	TRBJ2-1	CASSLWGGWQFF	TGTGCCAGCAGTTTATGGGGCGGGTGGCAGTTCTTC
.	.	TRBV4-1	TRBJ2-1	CASSQNIGGRTNNEQFF	TGCGCCAGCAGCCAAAACATCGGGGGGCGAACAAACAATGAGCAGTTCTTC
.	.	TRBV9	TRBJ2-3	CASSEDHTDTQYF	TGTGCCAGCAGCGAAGACCACACAGATACGCAGTATTTT
.	.	TRBV6-5	TRBJ2-3	CASSYSEGPVTDTQYF	TGTGCCAGCAGTTACTCAGAGGGCCCCGTCACAGATACGCAGTATTTT
once	.	TRBV5-4	TRBJ2-4	CASSLGQPLDLLAKNIQYF	TGTGCCAGCAGCTTGGGACAGCCGTTAGATCTTCTAGCCAAAAACATTCAGTACTTC
.	.	TRBV5-1	TRBJ2-2	CASSSSPGTNTGELFF	TGCGCCAGCAGCTCTTCACCGGGGACGAACACCGGGGAGCTGTTTTTT
once	TRBD2	TRBV4-1	TRBJ2-1	CASTAGASYNEQFF	TGCGCCAGCACAGCGGGGGCCTCCTACAATGAGCAGTTCTTC
.	TRBD2	TRBV5-1	TRBJ2-6	CASSLWASGLGSSGANVLTF	TGCGCCAGCAGCTTGTGGGCTAGCGGGTTAGGCAGCTCTGGGGCCAACGTCCTGACTTTC
.	.	TRBV2	TRBJ1-2	CASSVATPIPPYGYTF	TGTGCCAGCAGTGTCGCGACACCGATACCTCCCTATGGCTACACCTTC
.	.	TRBV6-1	TRBJ1-1	CASRWTRTEAFF	TGTGCCAGCAGATGGACCCGCACTGAAGCTTTCTTT
.	TRBD1	TRBV28	TRBJ2-7	CASSYPYRDRDEQYF	TGTGCCAGCAGTTATCCCTACCGGGACAGGGACGAGCAGTACTTC
.	.	TRBV16	TRBJ2-7	CASSQSLKLRRNEQYF	TGTGCCAGCAGCCAATCGTTAAAGTTAAGAAGGAACGAGCAGTACTTC
few	.	TRBV7-9	TRBJ1-1	CASSFRDNTEAFF	TGTGCCAGCAGCTTCCGGGATAACACTGAAGCTTTCTTT
.	.	TRBV30	TRBJ2-2	CAWTKQGRATGELFF	TGTGCCTGGACGAAACAGGGTCGGGCCACCGGGGAGCTGTTTTTT
.	.	TRBV10-2	TRBJ2-7	CASREGSRDEQYF	TGCGCCAGCAGAGAGGGTAGTCGGGACGAGCAGTACTTC
.	.	TRBV9	TRBJ2-5	CASSVLQGSGQETQYF	TGTGCCAGCAGCGTTTTGCAGGGGAGCGGGCAAGAGACCCAGTACTTC
.	.	TRBV28	TRBJ1-3	CASSLSGVGNTIYF	TGTGCCAGCAGTTTGTCAGGGGTTGGAAACACCATATATTTT
.	TRBD2	TRBV2	TRBJ2-1	CASTAGGAGYRQFF	TGTGCCAGCACTGCGGGAGGTGCGGGGTATAGACAGTTCTTC
few	.	TRBV19	TRBJ2-5	CASSPRLISTETQYF	TGTGCCAGTAGTCCTAGACTTATATCCACAGAGACCCAGTACTTC
.	TRBD1	TRBV28	TRBJ1-2	CASSRTGNYGYTF	TGTGCCAGCAGTAGGACAGGGAACTATGGCTACACCTTC
.	TRBD2	TRBV18	TRBJ2-7	CASSPPGTRPYEQYF	TGTGCCAGCTCACCGCCCGGGACTAGACCCTACGAGCAGTACTTC
.	.	TRBV5-1	TRBJ1-2	CASSLVGNRYGYTF	TGCGCCAGCAGCTTGGTGGGTAATCGTTATGGCTACACCTTC
few	.	TRBV18	TRBJ1-2	CASSTSANYGYTF	TGTGCCAGCTCAACTTCAGCTAACTATGGCTACACCTTC
.	.	TRBV6-1	TRBJ2-7	CASSEARGPRYF	TGTGCCAGCAGTGAAGCCAGGGGCCCTCGGTACTTC
.	.	TRBV7-3	TRBJ2-1	CASSSDLYNEQFF	TGTGCCAGCAGTTCGGACCTCTACAATGAGCAGTTCTTC
.	TRBD1	TRBV23-1	TRBJ2-7	CASSQSNRDSSYEQYF	TGCGCCAGCAGTCAATCGAACCGGGACAGTTCCTACGAGCAGTACTTC
.	TRBD1	TRBV28	TRBJ1-1	CASSFPTGGRNAFF	TGTGCCAGCAGTTTCCCGACAGGGGGCAGGAACGCTTTCTTT
.	TRBD2	TRBV9	TRBJ2-7	CASGGLVGSSYEQYF	TGTGCCAGCGGGGGACTAGTGGGAAGCTCCTACGAGCAGTACTTC
.	.	TRBV18	TRBJ2-3	CASSRARDTQYF	TGTGCCAGCTCACGAGCTAGGGATACGCAGTATTTT
once	.	TRBV19	TRBJ1-2	CASSIDRDTVPPNYGYTF	TGTGCCAGTAGTATAGACCGGGACACCGTCCCTCCTAACTATGGCTACACCTTC
.	TRBD2	TRBV28	TRBJ2-7	CASRGTSGTREQYF	TGTGCCAGCAGGGGGACTAGCGGGACGCGCGAGCAGTACTTC
.	.	TRBV28	TRBJ1-1	CASSSFTQGTEAFF	TGTGCCAGCAGTTCTTTTACACAGGGCACTGAAGCTTTCTTT
.	TRBD1	TRBV6-1	TRBJ1-4	CASSPRGRLAEKLFF	TGTGCCAGCAGTCCCAGGGGGCGGCTGGCCGAAAAACTGTTTTTT
.	.	TRBV19	TRBJ2-7	CASSISVAVSSYEQYF	TGTGCCAGTAGTATTTCTGTAGCGGTTAGCTCCTACGAGCAGTACTTC
once	.	TRBV19	TRBJ1-2	CASSSAGYAGYGYTF	TGTGCCAGTAGTTCCGCAGGGTATGCGGGATATGGCTACACCTTC
.	TRBD2	TRBV5-4	TRBJ2-2	CASSFSGGSRPHGELFF	TGTGCCAGCAGCTTTTCGGGCGGGAGTCGCCCCCACGGGGAGCTGTTTTTT
.	.	TRBV12-5	TRBJ2-7	CASAKEGIEQYF	TGTGCTAGTGCCAAGGAAGGCATCGAGCAGTACTTC
.	.	TRBV4-2	TRBJ2-1	CASSRTPDGGADSSYNEQFF	TGTGCCAGCAGCCGGACTCCCGATGGGGGCGCGGATAGCTCCTACAATGAGCAGTTCTTC
.	TRBD1	TRBV19	TRBJ1-5	CASRTTGESNQPQHF	TGTGCCAGTAGGACGACAGGGGAAAGCAATCAGCCCCAGCATTTT
once	.	TRBV27	TRBJ2-2	CASGLRTMNTGELFF	TGTGCCAGCGGCCTTCGAACAATGAACACCGGGGAGCTGTTTTTT